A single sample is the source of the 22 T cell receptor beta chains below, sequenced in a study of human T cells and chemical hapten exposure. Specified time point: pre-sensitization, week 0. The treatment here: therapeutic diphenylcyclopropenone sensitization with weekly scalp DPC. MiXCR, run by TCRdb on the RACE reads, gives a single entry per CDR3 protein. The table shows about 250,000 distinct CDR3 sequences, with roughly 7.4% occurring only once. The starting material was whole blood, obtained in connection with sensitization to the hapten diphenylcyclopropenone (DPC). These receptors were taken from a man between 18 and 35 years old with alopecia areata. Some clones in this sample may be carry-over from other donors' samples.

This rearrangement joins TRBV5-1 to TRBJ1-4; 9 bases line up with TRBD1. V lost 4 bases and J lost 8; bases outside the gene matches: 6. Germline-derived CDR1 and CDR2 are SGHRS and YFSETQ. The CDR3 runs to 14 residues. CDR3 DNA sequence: TGCGCCAGCAGCGACGGACAGGGGAGAGAAAAACTGTTTTTT. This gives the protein CASSDGQGREKLFF.

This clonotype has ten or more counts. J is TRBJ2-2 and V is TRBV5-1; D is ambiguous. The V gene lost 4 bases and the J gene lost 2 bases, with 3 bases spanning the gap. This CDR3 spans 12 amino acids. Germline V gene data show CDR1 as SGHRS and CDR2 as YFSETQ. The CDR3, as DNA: TGCGCCAGCAGCAATAACACCGGGGAGCTGTTTTTT. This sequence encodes CASSNNTGELFF.

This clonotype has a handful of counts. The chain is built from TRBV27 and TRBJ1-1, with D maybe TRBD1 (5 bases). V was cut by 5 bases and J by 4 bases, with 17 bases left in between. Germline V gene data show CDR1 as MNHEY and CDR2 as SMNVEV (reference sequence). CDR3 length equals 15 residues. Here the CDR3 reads CASSADRIEATEAFF. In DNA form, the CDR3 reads TGTGCCAGCAGTGCCGACAGAATCGAAGCCACTGAAGCTTTCTTT.

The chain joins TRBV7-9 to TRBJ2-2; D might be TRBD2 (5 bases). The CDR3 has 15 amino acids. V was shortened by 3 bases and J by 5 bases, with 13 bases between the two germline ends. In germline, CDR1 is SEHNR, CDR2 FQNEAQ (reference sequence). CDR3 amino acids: CASSFTGIVTGELFF. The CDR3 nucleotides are TGTGCCAGCAGCTTCACGGGGATCGTTACCGGGGAGCTGTTTTTT.

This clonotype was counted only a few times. This CDR3 is CSALRGGVGQPQHF. Here the CDR3 DNA reads TGCAGTGCCCTAAGGGGGGGCGTGGGTCAGCCCCAGCATTTT. The genes are TRBV20-1 and TRBJ1-5, with D tentatively TRBD1 (6 bases). This CDR3 has 14 residues. V dropped 6 bases and J dropped 6 bases, with 18 bases sitting between them. Germline V gives CDR1 DFQATT, CDR2 SNEGSKA (reference sequence).

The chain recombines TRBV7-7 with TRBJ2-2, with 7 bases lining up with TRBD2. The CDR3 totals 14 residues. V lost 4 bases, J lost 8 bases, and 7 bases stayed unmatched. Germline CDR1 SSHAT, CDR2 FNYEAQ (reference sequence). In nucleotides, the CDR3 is TGTGCCAGCAGCTCCAGCGGGGAATCGGGGGAGCTGTTTTTT. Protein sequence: CASSSSGESGELFF. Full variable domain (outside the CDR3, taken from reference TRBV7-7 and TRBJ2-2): GAGVSQSPRYKVTKRGQDVTLRCDPISSHATLYWYQQALGQGPEFLTYFNYEAQPDKSGLPSDRFSAERPEGSISTLTIQRTEQRDSAMYRCASSSSGESGELFFGEGSRLTVL.

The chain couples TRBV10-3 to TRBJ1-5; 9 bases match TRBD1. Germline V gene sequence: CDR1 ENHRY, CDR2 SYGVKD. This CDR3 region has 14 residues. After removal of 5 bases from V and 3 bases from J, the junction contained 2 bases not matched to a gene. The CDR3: CAISRTGDNQPQHF. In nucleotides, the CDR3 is TGTGCCATCAGTCGGACAGGGGACAATCAGCCCCAGCATTTT.

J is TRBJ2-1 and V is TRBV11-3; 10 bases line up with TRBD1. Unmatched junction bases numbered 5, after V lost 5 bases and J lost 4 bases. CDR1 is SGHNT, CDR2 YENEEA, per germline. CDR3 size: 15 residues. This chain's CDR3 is CASSPGTGVYNEQFF. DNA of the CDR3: TGTGCCAGCAGCCCCGGGACAGGGGTATACAATGAGCAGTTCTTC.

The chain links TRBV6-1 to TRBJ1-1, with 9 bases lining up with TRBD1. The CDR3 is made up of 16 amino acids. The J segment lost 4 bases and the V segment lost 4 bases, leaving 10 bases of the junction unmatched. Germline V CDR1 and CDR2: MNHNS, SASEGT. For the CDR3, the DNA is TGTGCCAGCAGTGGAGAGGGACAGGGACACATCACTGAAGCTTTCTTT. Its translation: CASSGEGQGHITEAFF.

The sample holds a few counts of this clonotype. CDR3 sequence (DNA): TGCGCCAGCAGCTTCGGGGGGCCCTACGAGCAGTACTTC. As protein: CASSFGGPYEQYF. V usage is TRBV5-1 and J usage is TRBJ2-7; possibly TRBD2 for D (7 bases). This CDR3 contains 13 residues. Germline loops: CDR1 SGHRS, CDR2 YFSETQ. Trimming removed 2 bases from V and 2 bases from J, with 8 bases in between.

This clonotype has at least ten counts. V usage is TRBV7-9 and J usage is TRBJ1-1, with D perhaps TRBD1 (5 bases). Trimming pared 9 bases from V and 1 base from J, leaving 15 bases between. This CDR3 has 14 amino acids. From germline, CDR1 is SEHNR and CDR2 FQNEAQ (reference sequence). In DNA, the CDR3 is TGTGCCAGTTCAAAGACGGGGGGGAACACTGAAGCTTTCTTT. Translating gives CASSKTGGNTEAFF.

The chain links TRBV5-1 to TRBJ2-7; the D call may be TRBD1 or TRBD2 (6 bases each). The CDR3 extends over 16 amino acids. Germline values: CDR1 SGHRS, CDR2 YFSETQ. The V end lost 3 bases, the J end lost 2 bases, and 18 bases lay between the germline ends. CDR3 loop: CASSWGRGTLTYEQYF. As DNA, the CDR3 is TGCGCCAGCAGCTGGGGGCGGGGAACCCTAACCTACGAGCAGTACTTC.

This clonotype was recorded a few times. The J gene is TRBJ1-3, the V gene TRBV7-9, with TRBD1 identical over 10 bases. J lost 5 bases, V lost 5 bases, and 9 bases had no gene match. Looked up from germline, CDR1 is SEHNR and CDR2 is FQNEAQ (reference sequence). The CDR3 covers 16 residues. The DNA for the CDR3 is TGTGCCAGCAGCCGTGGGACAGGGGTAGGGCGAAACACCATATATTTT. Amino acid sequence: CASSRGTGVGRNTIYF.

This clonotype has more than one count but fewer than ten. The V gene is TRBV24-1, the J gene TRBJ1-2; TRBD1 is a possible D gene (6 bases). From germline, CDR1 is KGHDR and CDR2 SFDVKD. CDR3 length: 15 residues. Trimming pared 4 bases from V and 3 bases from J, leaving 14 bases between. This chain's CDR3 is CATSDNRERDYGYTF. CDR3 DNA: TGTGCCACCAGTGACAACAGGGAGAGGGACTATGGCTACACCTTC.

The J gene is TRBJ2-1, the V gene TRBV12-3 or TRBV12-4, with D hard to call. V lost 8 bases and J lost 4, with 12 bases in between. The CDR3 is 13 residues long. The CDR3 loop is CASGITFYNEQFF. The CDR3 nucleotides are TGTGCCAGCGGGATTACGTTTTACAATGAGCAGTTCTTC.

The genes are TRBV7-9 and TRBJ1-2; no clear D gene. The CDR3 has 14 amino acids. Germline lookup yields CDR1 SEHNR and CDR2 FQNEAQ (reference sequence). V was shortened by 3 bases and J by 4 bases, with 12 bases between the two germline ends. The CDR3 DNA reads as TGTGCCAGCAGCTTTATAGACCTCCCCTATGGCTACACCTTC. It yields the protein CASSFIDLPYGYTF.

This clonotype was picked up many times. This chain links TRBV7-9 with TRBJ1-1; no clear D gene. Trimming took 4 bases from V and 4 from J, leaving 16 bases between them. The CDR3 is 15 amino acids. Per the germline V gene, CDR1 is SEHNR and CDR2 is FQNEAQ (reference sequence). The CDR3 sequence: CASSSIFRRGTEAFF. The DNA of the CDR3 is TGTGCCAGCAGCTCTATCTTCCGGCGAGGCACTGAAGCTTTCTTT.

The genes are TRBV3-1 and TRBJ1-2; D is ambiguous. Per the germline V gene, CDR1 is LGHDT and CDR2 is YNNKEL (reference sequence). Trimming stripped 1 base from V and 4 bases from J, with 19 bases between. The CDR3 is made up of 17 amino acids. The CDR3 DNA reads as TGTGCCAGCAGCCAAGCACACACGCTCCGGGTCCTCTATGGCTACACCTTC. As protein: CASSQAHTLRVLYGYTF.

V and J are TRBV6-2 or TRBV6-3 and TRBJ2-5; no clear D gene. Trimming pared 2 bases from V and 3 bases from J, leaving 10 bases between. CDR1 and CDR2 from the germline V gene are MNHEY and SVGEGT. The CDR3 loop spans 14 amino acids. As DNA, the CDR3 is TGTGCCAGCAGTTACGGATTGATAGAAGAGACCCAGTACTTC. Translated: CASSYGLIEETQYF.

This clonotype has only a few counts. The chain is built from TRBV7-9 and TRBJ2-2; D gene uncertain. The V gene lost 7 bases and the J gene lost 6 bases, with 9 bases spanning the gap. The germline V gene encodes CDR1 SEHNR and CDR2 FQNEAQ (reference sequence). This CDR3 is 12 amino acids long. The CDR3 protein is CASTPPAGELFF. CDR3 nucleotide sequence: TGTGCCAGCACCCCCCCGGCCGGGGAGCTGTTTTTT.

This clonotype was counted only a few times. DNA for the CDR3: TGCAGTGCTAGCGGTGGCGATCAGCCCCAGCATTTT. It is translated as CSASGGDQPQHF. This chain connects TRBV20-1 to TRBJ1-5; D gene unclear. This CDR3 spans 12 amino acids. Germline V gene sequence: CDR1 DFQATT, CDR2 SNEGSKA (reference sequence). V was trimmed by 3 bases and J by 5 bases, leaving 8 bases between them.

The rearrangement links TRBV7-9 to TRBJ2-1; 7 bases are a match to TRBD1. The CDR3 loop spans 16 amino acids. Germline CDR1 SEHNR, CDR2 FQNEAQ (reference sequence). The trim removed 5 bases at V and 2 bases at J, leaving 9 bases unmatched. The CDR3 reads CASSKQGSQPYNEQFF. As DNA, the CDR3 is TGTGCCAGCAGCAAACAGGGGTCCCAACCCTACAATGAGCAGTTCTTC.